The present T cell receptor (beta chain) was sequenced within a study of blood T cell repertoires in COVID-19. Germline V lookup: CDR1 MNHNS, CDR2 SASEGT. The CDR3 length is 17 residues. Trimming stripped 2 bases from V and 0 bases from J, with 14 bases between. Sequenced by immunoSEQ multiplex PCR; TCRdb stores in-frame clones only, minus some. The sample includes 250,000 to 300,000 clones, around 89% seen only once; the top ten take approximately 4.2%. Sequenced material: peripheral blood. J is TRBJ2-1 and V is TRBV6-1, with a weak D call TRBD1 (6 bases). This TCR came from a man between 40 and 49 years old with acute or convalescent COVID-19. CDR3 protein: CASSEIGGRYSYNEQFF. CDR3 in DNA: TGTGCCAGCAGTGAAATAGGGGGTCGTTACTCCTACAATGAGCAGTTCTTC.